This T cell receptor beta chain derives from a study of T cell therapy after organ transplantation. Study-wide findings and caveats: In nonresponders, large pretherapy expansions changed minimally after therapy. Endogenous clonotypes not in therapy products appeared after therapy alongside transferred ones. Pretherapy CD8 clonality inversely correlated with its fold change after therapy.

A single count supports this clone. Its antigen is still unknown. The CDR3 has 17 amino acids. Germline trimming cut 5 bases from V and 8 bases from J; bases unmatched to any gene: 14. The germline V gene has CDR1 PRHDT and CDR2 FYEKMQ (reference sequence). Patients were solid-organ transplant recipients with drug-resistant or recurrent cytomegalovirus. Here immunoSEQ multiplex PCR was the method, and the copy in TCRdb shows in-frame clones only, minus some. The sample lists roughly 48,000 clones; 85% to 95% were seen once. The source of this sequence is a human patient who had received a solid organ transplant and had CMV disease. The J gene is TRBJ1-6, the V gene TRBV13; 8 nucleotides align to TRBD1. This specimen consisted of CD8+ T cells from blood, obtained before autologous CMV-specific T cell therapy. In DNA, the CDR3 is TGTGCCAGCAGCCCCAAAGGACAGGGAGGGCTTGATTCACCCCTCCACTTT. Translation gives CASSPKGQGGLDSPLHF.